This T cell receptor (beta chain) derives from a study of OX40 agonist ivuxolimab in advanced cancers. Study conclusions and caveats: Some of the lowest clonal expansion was seen in partial responders at 0.1-3.0 mg/kg.

This CDR3 spans 16 amino acids. CDR1 is SGHNT and CDR2 is YYREEE in the germline V gene (reference sequence). The ends were cut back, 4 bases at V and 0 bases at J, with 11 bases in the middle. Profiling relied on immunoSEQ multiplex PCR, and the TCRdb table lists in-frame clones only, not all of them. The data show tens of thousands of clones, with about 87% seen just once and roughly 4.2% held by the top ten. As to this clone: Its antigen is still unknown.

This TCR was recovered from an adult with an advanced solid tumor such as melanoma, head and neck, liver or kidney cancer. The material was CD4+ or CD8+ T cells sorted from blood, obtained in a trial of the OX40 agonist ivuxolimab. This chain connects TRBV5-4 to TRBJ2-6; D remains unclear. Written as DNA, the CDR3 is TGTGCCAGCAGCCCGTGGCCACCCTCTGGGGCCAACGTCCTGACTTTC. Translating it yields CASSPWPPSGANVLTF.